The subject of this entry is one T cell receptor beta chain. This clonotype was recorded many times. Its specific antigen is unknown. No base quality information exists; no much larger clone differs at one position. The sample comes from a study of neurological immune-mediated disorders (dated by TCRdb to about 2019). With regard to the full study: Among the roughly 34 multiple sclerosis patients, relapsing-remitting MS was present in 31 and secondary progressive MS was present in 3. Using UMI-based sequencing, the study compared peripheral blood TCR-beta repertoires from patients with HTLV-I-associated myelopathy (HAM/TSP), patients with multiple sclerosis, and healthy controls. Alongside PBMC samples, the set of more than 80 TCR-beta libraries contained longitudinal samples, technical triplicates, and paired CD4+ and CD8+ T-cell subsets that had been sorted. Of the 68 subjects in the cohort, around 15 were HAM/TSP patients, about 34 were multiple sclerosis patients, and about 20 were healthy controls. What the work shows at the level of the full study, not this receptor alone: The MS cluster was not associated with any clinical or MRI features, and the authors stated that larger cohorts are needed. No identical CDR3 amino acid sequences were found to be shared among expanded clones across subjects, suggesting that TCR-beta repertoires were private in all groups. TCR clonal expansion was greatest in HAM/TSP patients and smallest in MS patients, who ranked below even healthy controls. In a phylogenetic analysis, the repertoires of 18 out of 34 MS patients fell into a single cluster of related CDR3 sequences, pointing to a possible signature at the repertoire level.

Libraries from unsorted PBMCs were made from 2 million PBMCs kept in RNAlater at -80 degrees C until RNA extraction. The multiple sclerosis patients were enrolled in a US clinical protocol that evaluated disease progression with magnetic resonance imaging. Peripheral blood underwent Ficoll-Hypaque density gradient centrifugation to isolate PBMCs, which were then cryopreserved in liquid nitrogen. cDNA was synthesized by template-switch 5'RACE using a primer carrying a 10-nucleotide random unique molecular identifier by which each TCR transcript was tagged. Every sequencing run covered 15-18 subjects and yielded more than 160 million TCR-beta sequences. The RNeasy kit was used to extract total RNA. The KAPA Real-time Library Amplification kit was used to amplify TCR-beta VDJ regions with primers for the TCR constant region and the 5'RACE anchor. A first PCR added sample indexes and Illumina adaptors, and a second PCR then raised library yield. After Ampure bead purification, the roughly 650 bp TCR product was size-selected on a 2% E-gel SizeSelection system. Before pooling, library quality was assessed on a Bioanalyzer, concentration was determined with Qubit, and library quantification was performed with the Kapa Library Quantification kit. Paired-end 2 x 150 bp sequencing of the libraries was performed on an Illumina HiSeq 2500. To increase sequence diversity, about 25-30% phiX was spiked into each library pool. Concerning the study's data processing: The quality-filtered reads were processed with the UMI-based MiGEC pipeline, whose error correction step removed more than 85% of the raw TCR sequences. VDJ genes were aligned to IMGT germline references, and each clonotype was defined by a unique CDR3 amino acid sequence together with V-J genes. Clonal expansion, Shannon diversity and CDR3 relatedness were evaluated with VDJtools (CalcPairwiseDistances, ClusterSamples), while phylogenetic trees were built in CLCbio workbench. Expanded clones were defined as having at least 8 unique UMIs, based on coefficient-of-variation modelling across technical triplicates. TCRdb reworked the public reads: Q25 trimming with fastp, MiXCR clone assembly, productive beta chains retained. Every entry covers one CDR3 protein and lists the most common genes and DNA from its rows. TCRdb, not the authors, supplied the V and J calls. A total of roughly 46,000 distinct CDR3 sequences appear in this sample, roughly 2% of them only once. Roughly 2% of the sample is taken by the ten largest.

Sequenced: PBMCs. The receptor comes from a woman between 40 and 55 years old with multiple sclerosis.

The DNA reads TGCAGTGCTAGGGGGGGCTCTGGAGGGGAGCAGTACTTC. It is translated as CSARGGSGGEQYF. The rearranged chain carries TRBV20-1 and TRBJ2-7, with a tentative D call of TRBD1 or TRBD2, each matching 6 bases. The cysteine opens and the phenylalanine closes a CDR3 of 13 amino acids. Only the CDR3 DNA stays, 39 bases, in frame from base 1. Relative to germline, V is 3 bases shorter and J is 7 bases shorter, with 16 bases between their ends. As encoded in the germline V gene (reference sequence), CDR1 is DFQATT while CDR2 is SNEGSKA.